This T cell receptor (beta chain) was obtained from a study of blood T cell repertoires in COVID-19. In the study overall: From T cells, B-cell-depleted T cells, or PBMCs came the material, which was cDNA or gDNA.

The authors' processing: For nucleated cells, counts were estimated from reference gene primer amplification. Sequenced by immunoSEQ multiplex PCR; TCRdb stores in-frame clones only, minus some. D and trimming come from the DNA, and the V and J calls and clone size come from that table. The data show fewer than 35,000 clones, roughly 87% seen once. The TCR originated in a man between 50 and 59 years old with active or convalescent COVID-19. Material: peripheral blood.

The CDR3 sequence: CASSRTGNSNQPQHF. CDR3 DNA: TGTGCCAGCAGCCGGACAGGAAATAGCAATCAGCCCCAGCATTTT. The chain uses TRBV6-2 or TRBV6-3 and TRBJ1-5, with TRBD1 matching over 7 bases. Germline loops: CDR1 MNHEY, CDR2 SVGEGT. Trimming at V came to 6 bases and at J to 0 bases, leaving 5 bases not matched to a gene. The CDR3 is 15 amino acids.